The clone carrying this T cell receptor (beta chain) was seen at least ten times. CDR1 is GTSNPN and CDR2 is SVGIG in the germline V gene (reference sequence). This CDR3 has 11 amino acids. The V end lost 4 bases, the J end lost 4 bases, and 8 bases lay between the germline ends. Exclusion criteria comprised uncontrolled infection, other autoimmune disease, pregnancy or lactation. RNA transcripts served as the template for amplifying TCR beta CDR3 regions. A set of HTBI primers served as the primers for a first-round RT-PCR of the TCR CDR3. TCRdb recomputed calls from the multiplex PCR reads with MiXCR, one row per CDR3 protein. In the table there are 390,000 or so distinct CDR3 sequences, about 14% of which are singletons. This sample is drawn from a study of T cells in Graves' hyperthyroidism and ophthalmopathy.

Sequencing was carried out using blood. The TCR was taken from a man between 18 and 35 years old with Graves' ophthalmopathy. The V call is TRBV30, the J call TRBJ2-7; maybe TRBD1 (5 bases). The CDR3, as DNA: TGTGCCTGGAATCAGGGTTACGAGCAGTACTTC. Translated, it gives CAWNQGYEQYF.